This TCR beta chain was captured by sequencing in a study of shared clonotypes between healthy human individuals. Findings and limits, study-wide: Estimated richness values were generally larger in naive subsets than in memory subsets. Clonotype sharing across four donors was observed for roughly 5% of naive CD4 clonotypes. Rarefaction gave evidence that sorted-subset sequencing remained incomplete despite large depth. The sole specimen, blood, was sampled, and tissue repertoires likely differ.

About this clone itself: The antigen remains undetermined.

The germline V gene encodes CDR1 MNHEY and CDR2 SMNVEV (reference sequence). With 8 bases removed from V and 7 bases from J, the gap between germline ends came to 21 bases. The length of the CDR3 is 15 residues. In the naive CD8 group, cells lacked CD45RO and were positively selected for CCR7, so terminally differentiated effector memory CD45RA+ cells were left out. Using immunoSEQ multiplex PCR, the repertoire was profiled, and TCRdb retains in-frame clones only, with some absent. The repertoire consists of about 2,200,000 clones, with 85% to 95% occurring once and the leading ten covering 1.5% to 2%.

Sequencing used naive CD8+ T cells from PBMCs. This TCR derives from a man aged 18 to 29 in good health. Some clones in this sample may be carry-over from other donors' samples. This chain connects TRBV27 to TRBJ2-1; D is perhaps TRBD1 (6 bases). The CDR3 loop reads CASGNRELIWNEQFF. The CDR3 nucleotides are TGTGCCAGCGGGAACAGGGAGTTGATTTGGAATGAGCAGTTCTTC.